This T cell receptor (beta chain) was sequenced for a study of blood T cell repertoires in COVID-19. Study as a whole: T cells, B-cell-depleted T cells, or PBMCs supplied cDNA or gDNA.

Per the authors' pipeline: Reference gene primer amplification gave estimated nucleated cell counts. Sequenced by immunoSEQ multiplex PCR; TCRdb stores in-frame clones only, minus some. Clone size and the V and J calls come from that table; the DNA yielded D and trimming. The sample includes 120,000 or so clones, around 85% of them seen just once. The origin of this receptor is a woman in her 50s with acute or convalescent COVID-19. Sequencing was performed on peripheral blood.

The CDR3, as DNA: TGTGCCAGCAGCTCCCTATTGACAGGGGGAGGGTACGAGCAGTACTTC. Translated, it gives CASSSLLTGGGYEQYF. The chain recombines TRBV11-2 with TRBJ2-7, with 9 positions matching TRBD1. In germline, CDR1 is SGHAT, CDR2 FQNNGV. With V trimmed by 4 bases and J by 4 bases, 11 bases remained unmatched. This CDR3 is built from 16 residues.